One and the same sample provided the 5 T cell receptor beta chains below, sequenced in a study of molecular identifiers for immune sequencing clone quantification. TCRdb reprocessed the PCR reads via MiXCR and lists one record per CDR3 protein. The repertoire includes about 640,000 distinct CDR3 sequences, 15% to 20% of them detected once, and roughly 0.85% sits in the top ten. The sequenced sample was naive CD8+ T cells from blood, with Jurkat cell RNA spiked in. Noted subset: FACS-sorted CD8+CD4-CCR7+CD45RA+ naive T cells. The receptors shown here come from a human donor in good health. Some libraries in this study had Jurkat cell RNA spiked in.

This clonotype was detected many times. Here the CDR3 reads CASSWTGQPNTEAFF. CDR3 DNA sequence: TGTGCCAGCAGCTGGACGGGACAGCCTAACACTGAAGCTTTCTTT. The V and J genes are TRBV7-9 and TRBJ1-1, with TRBD1 matching over 7 bases. This CDR3 is 15 amino acids long. With V trimmed by 4 bases and J by 2 bases, 7 bases remained unmatched. The germline V gene encodes CDR1 SEHNR and CDR2 FQNEAQ (reference sequence).

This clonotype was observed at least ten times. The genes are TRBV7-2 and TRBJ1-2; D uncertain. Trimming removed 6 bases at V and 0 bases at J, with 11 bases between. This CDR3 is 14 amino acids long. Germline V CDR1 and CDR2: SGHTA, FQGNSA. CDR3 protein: CASSFSGANYGYTF. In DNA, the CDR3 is TGTGCCAGCAGTTTCTCCGGAGCTAACTATGGCTACACCTTC.

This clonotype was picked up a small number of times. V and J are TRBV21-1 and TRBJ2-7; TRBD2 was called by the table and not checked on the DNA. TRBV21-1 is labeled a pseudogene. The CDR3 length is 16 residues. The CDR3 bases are TGTGCCAGCAGCTGTGTGGGTAGAGCGGGATTGTACGAGCAGTACTTC. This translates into CASSCVGRAGLYEQYF.

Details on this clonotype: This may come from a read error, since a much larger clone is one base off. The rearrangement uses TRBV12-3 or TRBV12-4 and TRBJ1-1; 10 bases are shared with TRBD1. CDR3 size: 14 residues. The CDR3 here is CASSRQGAGGEALF. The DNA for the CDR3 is TGTGCCAGCAGTCGACAGGGGGCCGGAGGTGAAGCTCTCTTT.

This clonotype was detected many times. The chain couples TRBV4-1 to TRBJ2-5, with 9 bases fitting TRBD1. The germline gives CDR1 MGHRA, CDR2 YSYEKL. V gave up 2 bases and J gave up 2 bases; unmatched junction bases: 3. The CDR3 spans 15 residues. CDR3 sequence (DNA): TGCGCCAGCAGCCAACCGGGACAGGGACAAGAGACCCAGTACTTC. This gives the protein CASSQPGQGQETQYF.